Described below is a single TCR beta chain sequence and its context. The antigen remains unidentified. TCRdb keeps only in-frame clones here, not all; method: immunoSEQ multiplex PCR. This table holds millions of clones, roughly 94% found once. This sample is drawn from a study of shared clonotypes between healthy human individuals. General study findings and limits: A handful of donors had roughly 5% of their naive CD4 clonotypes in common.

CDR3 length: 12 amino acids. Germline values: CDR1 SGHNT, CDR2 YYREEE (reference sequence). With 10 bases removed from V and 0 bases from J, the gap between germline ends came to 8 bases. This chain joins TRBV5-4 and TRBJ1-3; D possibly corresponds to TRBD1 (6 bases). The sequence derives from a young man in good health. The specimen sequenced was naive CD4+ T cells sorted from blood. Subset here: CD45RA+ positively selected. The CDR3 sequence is CAQGYSGNTIYF. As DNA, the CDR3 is TGTGCCCAGGGGTACTCTGGAAACACCATATATTTT.